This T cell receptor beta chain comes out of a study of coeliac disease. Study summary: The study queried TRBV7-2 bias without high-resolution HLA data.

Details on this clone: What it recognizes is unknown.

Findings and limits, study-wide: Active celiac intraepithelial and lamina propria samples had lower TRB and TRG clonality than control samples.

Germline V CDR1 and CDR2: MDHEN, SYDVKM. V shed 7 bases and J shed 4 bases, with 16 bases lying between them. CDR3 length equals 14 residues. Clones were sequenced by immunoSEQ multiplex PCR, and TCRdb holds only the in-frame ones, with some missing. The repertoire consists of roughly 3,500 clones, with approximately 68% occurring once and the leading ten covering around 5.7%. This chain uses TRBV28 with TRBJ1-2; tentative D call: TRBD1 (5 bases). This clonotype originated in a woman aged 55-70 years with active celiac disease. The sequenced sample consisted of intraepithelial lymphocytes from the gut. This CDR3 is CASKTGGGLYGYTF. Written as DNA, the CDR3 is TGTGCCAGCAAAACCGGGGGAGGGCTCTATGGCTACACCTTC.